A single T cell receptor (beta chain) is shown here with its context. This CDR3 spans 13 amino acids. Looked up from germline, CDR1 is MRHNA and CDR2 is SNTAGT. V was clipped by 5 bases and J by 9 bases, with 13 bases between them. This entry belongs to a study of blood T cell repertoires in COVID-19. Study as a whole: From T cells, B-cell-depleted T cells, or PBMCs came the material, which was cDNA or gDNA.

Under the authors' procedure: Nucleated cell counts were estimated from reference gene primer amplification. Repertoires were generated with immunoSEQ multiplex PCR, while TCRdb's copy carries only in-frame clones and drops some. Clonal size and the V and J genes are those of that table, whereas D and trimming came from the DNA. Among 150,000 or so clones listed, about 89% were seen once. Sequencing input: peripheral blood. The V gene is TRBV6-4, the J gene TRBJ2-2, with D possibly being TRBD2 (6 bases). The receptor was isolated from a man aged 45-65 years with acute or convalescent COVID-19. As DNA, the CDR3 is TGTGCCAGCAGTCCGGAGGGTCGCCGGGAGCTGTTTTTT. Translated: CASSPEGRRELFF.